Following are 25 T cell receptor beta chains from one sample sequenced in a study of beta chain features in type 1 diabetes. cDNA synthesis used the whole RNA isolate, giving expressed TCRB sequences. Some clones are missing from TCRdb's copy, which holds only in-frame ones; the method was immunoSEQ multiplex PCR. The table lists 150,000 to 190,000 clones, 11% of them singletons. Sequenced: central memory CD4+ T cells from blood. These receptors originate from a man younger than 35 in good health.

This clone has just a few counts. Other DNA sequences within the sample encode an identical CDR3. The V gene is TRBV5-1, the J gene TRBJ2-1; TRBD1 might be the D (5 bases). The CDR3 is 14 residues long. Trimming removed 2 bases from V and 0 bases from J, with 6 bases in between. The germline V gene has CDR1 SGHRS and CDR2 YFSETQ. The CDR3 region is CASSLGDSYNEQFF. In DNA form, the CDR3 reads TGCGCCAGCAGCTTAGGGGACTCCTACAATGAGCAGTTCTTC.

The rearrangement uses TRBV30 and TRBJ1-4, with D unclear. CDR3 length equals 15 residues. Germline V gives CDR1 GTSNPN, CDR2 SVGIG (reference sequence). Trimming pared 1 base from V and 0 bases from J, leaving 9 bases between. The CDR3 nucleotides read TGTGCCTGGAGTGGAGGACTGGCAACTAATGAAAAACTGTTTTTT. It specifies CAWSGGLATNEKLFF.

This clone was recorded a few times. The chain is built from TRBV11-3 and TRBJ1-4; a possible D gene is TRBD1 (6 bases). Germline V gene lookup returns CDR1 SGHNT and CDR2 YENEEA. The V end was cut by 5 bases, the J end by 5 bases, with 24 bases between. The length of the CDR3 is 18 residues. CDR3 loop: CASSPTPEWAGENEKLFF. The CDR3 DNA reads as TGTGCCAGCAGCCCTACCCCTGAATGGGCAGGGGAGAATGAAAAACTGTTTTTT.

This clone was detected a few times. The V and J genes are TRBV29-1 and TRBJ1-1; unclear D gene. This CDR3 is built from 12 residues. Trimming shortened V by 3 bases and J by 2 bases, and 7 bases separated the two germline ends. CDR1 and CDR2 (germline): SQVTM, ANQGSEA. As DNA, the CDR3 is TGCAGCGTTGACAACCTAAACACTGAAGCTTTCTTT. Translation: CSVDNLNTEAFF.

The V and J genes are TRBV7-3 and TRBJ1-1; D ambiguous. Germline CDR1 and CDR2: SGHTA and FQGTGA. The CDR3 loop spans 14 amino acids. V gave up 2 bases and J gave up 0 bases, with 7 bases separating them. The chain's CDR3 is CASSLLAMNTEAFF. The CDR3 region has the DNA TGTGCCAGCAGCTTACTAGCCATGAACACTGAAGCTTTCTTT.

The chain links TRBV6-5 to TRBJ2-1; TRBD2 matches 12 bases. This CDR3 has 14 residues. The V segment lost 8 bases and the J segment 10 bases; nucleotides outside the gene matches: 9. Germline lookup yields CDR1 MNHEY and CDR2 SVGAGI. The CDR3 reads CASRSSGGAREQFF. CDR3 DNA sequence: TGTGCCAGCCGCTCTAGCGGGGGGGCAAGGGAGCAGTTCTTC.

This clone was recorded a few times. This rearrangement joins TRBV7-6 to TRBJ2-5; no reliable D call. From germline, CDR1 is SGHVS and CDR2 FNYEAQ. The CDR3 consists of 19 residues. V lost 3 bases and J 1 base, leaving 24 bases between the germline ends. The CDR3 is CASSFSLAAVRVVQETQYF. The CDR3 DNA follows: TGTGCCAGCAGCTTCTCGCTGGCAGCCGTCCGAGTGGTCCAAGAGACCCAGTACTTC.

The CDR3 loop is CASSLLAGGNYEQYF. DNA of the CDR3: TGTGCCAGCAGTTTATTAGCAGGGGGGAACTACGAGCAGTACTTC. The chain has TRBV27 and TRBJ2-7; D perhaps matches TRBD1 (7 bases). From germline, CDR1 is MNHEY and CDR2 SMNVEV (reference sequence). The CDR3 runs to 15 residues. Trimming took 1 base from V and 3 from J, leaving 13 bases between them.

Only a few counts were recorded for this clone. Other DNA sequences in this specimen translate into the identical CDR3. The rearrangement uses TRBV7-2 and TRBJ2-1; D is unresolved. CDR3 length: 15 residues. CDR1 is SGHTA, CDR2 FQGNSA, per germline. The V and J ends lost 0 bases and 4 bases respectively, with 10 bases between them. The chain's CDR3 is CASSLAGQVYNEQFF. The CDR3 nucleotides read TGTGCCAGCAGCTTAGCTGGGCAGGTGTACAATGAGCAGTTCTTC.

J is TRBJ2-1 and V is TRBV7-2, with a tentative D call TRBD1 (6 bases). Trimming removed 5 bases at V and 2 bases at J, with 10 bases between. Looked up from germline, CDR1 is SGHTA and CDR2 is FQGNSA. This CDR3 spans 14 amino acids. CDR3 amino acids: CASSAWTAYNEQFF. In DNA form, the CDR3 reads TGTGCCAGCAGCGCCTGGACAGCCTACAATGAGCAGTTCTTC.

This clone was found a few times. The CDR3 sequence: CASRSTSGGKAYEQYF. The DNA for the CDR3 is TGTGCCAGCAGATCCACGAGCGGGGGTAAGGCCTACGAGCAGTACTTC. The rearrangement uses TRBV28 and TRBJ2-7; TRBD2 agrees at 8 bases. Germline CDR1 MDHEN, CDR2 SYDVKM. The CDR3 is made up of 16 amino acids. After removal of 6 bases from V and 2 bases from J, the junction contained 12 bases not matched to a gene.

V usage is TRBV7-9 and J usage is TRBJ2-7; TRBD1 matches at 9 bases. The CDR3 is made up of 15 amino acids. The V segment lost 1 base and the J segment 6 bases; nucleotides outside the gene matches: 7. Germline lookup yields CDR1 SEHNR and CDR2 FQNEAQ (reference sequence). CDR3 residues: CASSLEDRGSVEQYF. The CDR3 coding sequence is TGTGCCAGCAGCTTAGAGGACAGGGGATCGGTCGAGCAGTACTTC.

The CDR3 sequence is CASSLQGRPDTQYF. In DNA form, the CDR3 reads TGCGCCAGCAGCTTGCAGGGAAGGCCAGATACGCAGTATTTT. V is TRBV5-1 and J is TRBJ2-3; D is perhaps TRBD1 (5 bases). CDR1 is SGHRS, CDR2 YFSETQ, per germline. V was trimmed by 1 base and J by 4 bases, leaving 10 bases between them. The CDR3 is 14 amino acids.

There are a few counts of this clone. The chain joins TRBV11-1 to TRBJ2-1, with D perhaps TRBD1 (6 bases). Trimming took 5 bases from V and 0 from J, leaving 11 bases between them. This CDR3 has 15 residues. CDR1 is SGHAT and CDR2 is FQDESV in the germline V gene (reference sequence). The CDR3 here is CASSPQGLSYNEQFF. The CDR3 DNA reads TGTGCCAGCAGCCCACAGGGCCTCTCCTACAATGAGCAGTTCTTC.

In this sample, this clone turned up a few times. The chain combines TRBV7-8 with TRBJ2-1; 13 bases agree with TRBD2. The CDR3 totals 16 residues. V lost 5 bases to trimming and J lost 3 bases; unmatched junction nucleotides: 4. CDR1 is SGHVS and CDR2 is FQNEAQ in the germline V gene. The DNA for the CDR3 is TGTGCCAGCAGCGTCCGGACTAGCGGGGGCTACAATGAGCAGTTCTTC. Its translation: CASSVRTSGGYNEQFF.

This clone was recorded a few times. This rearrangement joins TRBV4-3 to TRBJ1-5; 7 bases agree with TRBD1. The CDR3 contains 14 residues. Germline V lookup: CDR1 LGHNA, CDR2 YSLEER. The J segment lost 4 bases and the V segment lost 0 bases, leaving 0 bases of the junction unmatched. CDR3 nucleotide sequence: TGCGCCAGCAGCCAAGAGACAGGGAATCAGCCCCAGCATTTT. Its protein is CASSQETGNQPQHF.

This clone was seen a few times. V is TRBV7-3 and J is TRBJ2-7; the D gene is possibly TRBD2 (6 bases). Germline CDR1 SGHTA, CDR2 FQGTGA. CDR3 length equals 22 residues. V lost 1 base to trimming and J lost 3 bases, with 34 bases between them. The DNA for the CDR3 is TGTGCCAGCAGCTTAATATCTTGGCCATCGGAGGGAGACCGGACCACTGACTACGAGCAGTACTTC. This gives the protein CASSLISWPSEGDRTTDYEQYF.

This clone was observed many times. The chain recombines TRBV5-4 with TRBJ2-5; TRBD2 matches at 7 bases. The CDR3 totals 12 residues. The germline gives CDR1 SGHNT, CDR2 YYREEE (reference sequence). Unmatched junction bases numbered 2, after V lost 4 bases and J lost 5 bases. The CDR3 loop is CASSRSGETQYF. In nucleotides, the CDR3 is TGTGCCAGCAGCCGTAGCGGGGAGACCCAGTACTTC.

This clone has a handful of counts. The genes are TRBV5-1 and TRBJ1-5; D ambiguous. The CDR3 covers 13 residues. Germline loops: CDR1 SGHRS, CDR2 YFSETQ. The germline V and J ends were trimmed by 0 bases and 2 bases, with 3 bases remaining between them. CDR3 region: CASSLERNQPQHF. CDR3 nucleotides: TGCGCCAGCAGCTTGGAGCGCAATCAGCCCCAGCATTTT.

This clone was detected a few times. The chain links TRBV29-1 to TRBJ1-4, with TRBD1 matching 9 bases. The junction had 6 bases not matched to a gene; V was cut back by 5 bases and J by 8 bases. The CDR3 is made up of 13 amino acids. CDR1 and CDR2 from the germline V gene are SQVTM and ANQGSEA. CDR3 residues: CSVTGTGQEKLFF. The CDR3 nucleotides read TGCAGCGTTACCGGGACAGGGCAGGAAAAACTGTTTTTT.

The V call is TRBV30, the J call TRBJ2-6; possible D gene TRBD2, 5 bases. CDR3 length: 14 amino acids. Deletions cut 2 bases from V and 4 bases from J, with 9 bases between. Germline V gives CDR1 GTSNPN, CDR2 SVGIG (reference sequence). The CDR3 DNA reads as TGTGCCTGGAGTCTAGCCCCCGGGGCCAACGTCCTGACTTTC. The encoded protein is CAWSLAPGANVLTF.

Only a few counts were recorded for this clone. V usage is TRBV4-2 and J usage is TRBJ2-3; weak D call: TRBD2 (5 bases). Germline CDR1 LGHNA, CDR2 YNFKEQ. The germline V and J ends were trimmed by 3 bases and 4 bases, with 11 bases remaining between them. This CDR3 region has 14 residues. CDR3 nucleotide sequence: TGTGCCAGCAGCCACACGGGGATCGCAGATACGCAGTATTTT. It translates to CASSHTGIADTQYF.

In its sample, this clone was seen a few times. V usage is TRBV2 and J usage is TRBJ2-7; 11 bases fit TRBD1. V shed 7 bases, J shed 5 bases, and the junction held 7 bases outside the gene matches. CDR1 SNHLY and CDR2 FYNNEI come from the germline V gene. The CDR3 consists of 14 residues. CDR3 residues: CASIGGQGANEQYF. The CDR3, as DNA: TGTGCCAGCATCGGCGGACAGGGGGCGAACGAGCAGTACTTC.

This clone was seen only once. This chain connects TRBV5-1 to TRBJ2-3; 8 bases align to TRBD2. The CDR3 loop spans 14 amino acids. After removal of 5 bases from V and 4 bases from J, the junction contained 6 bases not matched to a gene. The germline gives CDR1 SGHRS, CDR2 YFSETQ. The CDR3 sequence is CASSRVAGSDTQYF. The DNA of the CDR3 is TGCGCCAGCAGTCGGGTAGCGGGATCAGATACGCAGTATTTT. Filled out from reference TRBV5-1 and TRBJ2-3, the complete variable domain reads KAGVTQTPRYLIKTRGQQVTLSCSPISGHRSVSWYQQTPGQGLQFLFEYFSETQRNKGNFPGRFSGRQFSNSRSEMNVSTLELGDSALYLCASSRVAGSDTQYFGPGTRLTVL.

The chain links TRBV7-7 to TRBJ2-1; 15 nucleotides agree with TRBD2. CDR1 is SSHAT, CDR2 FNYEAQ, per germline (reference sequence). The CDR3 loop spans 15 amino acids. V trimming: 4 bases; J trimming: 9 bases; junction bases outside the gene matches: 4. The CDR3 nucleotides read TGTGCCAGCAGCTCGGGACTAGCGGGAGGTACTGAGCAGTTCTTC. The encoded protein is CASSSGLAGGTEQFF. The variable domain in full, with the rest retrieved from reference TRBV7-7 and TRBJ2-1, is GAGVSQSPRYKVTKRGQDVTLRCDPISSHATLYWYQQALGQGPEFLTYFNYEAQPDKSGLPSDRFSAERPEGSISTLTIQRTEQRDSAMYRCASSSGLAGGTEQFFGPGTRLTVL.